This TCR beta chain was captured in a study of CD8+ T cells in alopecia areata. Reverse transcribed after extraction, RNA yielded cDNA as the sequencing template. The table came from immunoSEQ multiplex PCR; TCRdb's copy has only in-frame clones and leaves some out. The sample yields about 34,000 clones, roughly 50% seen once. This receptor was identified in a human donor with alopecia areata. Source material: NKG2D-high CD8+ T cells sorted from blood.

The CDR3 reads CATSTRGGLGEQYF. The CDR3 DNA reads as TGTGCCACCAGCACCAGAGGGGGGCTGGGAGAGCAGTACTTC. The rearrangement uses TRBV15 and TRBJ2-7; D might be TRBD1 or TRBD2, each matching 6 bases. Germline CDR1 and CDR2: LNHNV and YYDKDF (reference sequence). Deletions cut 4 bases from V and 7 bases from J, with 17 bases between. The CDR3 is 14 residues long. Full variable domain (missing parts from reference TRBV15 and TRBJ2-7): DAMVIQNPRYQVTQFGKPVTLSCSQTLNHNVMYWYQQKSSQAPKLLFHYYDKDFNNEADTPDNFQSRRPNTSFCFLDIRSPGLGDTAMYLCATSTRGGLGEQYFGPGTRLTVT.